This TCR beta chain emerged from a study of T cells after yellow fever vaccination. Study outcomes and limitations: Post-booster repertoires contained most primary-vaccination clones again (almost 97% CD4, around 88% CD8). Although the secondary response was weaker, it peaked faster, at day 5 versus 15. Contaminants from the bulk population, in the form of abundant clonotypes, could be found in FACS-sorted repertoires.

Template-switching 5'RACE yielded the TCR cDNA; a universal primer site and UMIs were added in the process. TCRdb ran MiXCR on the 5' RACE reads and lists one entry per CDR3 protein. The data contain about 220,000 distinct CDR3 sequences, less than 3.5% of them seen just once; the ten biggest clones take up around 3%. This clonotype was seen repeatedly, ten times or more. What it recognizes is unknown. V shed 7 bases and J 6 bases; nucleotides not matched to a gene: 11. This CDR3 is 15 amino acids long. This receptor was obtained from a man between 18 and 35 years old who received the YFV17D yellow fever vaccine. The J gene is TRBJ2-3, the V gene TRBV12-3 or TRBV12-4; 9 bases align to TRBD1. Here the sequenced sample was CD4+ T cells sorted from PBMCs, taken 10 days after the yellow fever booster vaccination. Written as DNA, the CDR3 is TGTGCCAGCACTCAGGGACAGGGTGGCGGGGATACGCAGTATTTT. It encodes CASTQGQGGGDTQYF.